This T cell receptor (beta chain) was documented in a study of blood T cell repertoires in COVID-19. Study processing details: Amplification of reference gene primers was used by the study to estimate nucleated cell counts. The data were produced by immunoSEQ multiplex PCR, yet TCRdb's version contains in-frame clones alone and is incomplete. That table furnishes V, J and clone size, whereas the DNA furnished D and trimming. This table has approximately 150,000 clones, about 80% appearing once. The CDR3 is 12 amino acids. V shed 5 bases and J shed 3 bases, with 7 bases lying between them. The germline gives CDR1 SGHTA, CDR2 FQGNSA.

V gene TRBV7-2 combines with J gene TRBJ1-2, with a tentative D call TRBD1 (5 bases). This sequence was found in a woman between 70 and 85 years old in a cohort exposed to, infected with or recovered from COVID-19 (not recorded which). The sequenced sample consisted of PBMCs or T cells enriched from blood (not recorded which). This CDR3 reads CASSPGHYGYTF. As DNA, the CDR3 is TGTGCCAGCAGCCCAGGGCACTATGGCTACACCTTC.